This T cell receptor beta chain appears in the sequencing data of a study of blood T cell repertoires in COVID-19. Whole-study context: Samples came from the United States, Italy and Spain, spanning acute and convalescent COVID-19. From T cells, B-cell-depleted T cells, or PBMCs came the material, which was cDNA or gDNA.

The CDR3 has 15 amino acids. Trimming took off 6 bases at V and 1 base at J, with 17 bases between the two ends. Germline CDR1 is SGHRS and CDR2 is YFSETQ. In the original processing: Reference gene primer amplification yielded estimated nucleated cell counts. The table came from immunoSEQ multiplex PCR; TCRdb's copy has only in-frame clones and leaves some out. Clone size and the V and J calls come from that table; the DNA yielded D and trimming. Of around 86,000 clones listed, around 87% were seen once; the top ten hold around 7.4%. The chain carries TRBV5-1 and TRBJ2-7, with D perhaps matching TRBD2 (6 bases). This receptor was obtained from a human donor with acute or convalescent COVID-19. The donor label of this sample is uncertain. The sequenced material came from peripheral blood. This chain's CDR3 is CASILEPGTSYEQYF. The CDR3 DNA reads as TGCGCCAGCATCCTAGAACCCGGGACTTCCTACGAGCAGTACTTC.